A selection of T cell receptor beta chains follows, all from one sample in a study of T cell repertoires in cytomegalovirus infection. Each CDR3 protein gets one entry after TCRdb re-called the reads with MiXCR. The table lists approximately 500,000 distinct CDR3 sequences, about 11% of them singletons. Sequencing was carried out using PBMCs. Receptor source: a human donor in good health (CMV status not recorded). Some clones in this sample may be carry-over from other donors' samples. Both conserved end residues are trimmed from each CDR3. Fields, in order: clone size, V gene, J gene, CDR3 protein. For some rows the clone size is stated as once, few or many, or as a class when expanded; others skip it.

clone_size: few
v_call: TRBV9
j_call: TRBJ2-1
cdr3_aa: ASSPRTSGGLNEQF

clone_size: few
v_call: TRBV19
j_call: TRBJ2-7
cdr3_aa: ASSRIDRGIYEQY

clone_size: many
v_call: TRBV28
j_call: TRBJ2-1
cdr3_aa: ASSFAGRANEQF

clone_size: NA
v_call: TRBV4-1
j_call: TRBJ2-4
cdr3_aa: ASSTPGEISKNIQY

clone_size: many
v_call: TRBV20-1
j_call: TRBJ2-5
cdr3_aa: SPVDGSEETQY

clone_size: NA
v_call: TRBV20-1
j_call: TRBJ2-1
cdr3_aa: SARQFSSYNEQF

clone_size: NA
v_call: TRBV7-3
j_call: TRBJ2-3
cdr3_aa: ASSPKTRVGTDTQY

clone_size: NA
v_call: TRBV5-4
j_call: TRBJ2-1
cdr3_aa: ASSGSSGGSPFYEQF

clone_size: many
v_call: TRBV7-2
j_call: TRBJ2-5
cdr3_aa: ASSLAGGGETQY

clone_size: NA
v_call: TRBV10-3
j_call: TRBJ1-1
cdr3_aa: AISESNRGRQEAF

clone_size: NA
v_call: TRBV12-3/TRBV12-4
j_call: TRBJ1-1
cdr3_aa: ASRDRTGGEAF

clone_size: many
v_call: TRBV18
j_call: TRBJ2-6
cdr3_aa: ASSQAGGSGANVLT

clone_size: few
v_call: TRBV7-8
j_call: TRBJ1-2
cdr3_aa: ASSLLLLSNYGYT

clone_size: NA
v_call: TRBV15
j_call: TRBJ2-3
cdr3_aa: ATRDLSTDTQY

clone_size: NA
v_call: TRBV18
j_call: TRBJ1-6
cdr3_aa: ASSPTKGRDSPLH

clone_size: many
v_call: TRBV12-3/TRBV12-4
j_call: TRBJ1-4
cdr3_aa: ASSPRDTKDSEKLF

clone_size: many
v_call: TRBV7-8
j_call: TRBJ1-4
cdr3_aa: ASSLKRTNEKLF

clone_size: many
v_call: TRBV7-3
j_call: TRBJ2-1
cdr3_aa: ASSPHPWEFYNEQF

clone_size: NA
v_call: TRBV4-2
j_call: TRBJ2-5
cdr3_aa: ASSQSSGETQY

clone_size: few
v_call: TRBV4-2
j_call: TRBJ2-7
cdr3_aa: ASSQDPYGGDEQY

clone_size: NA
v_call: TRBV5-1
j_call: TRBJ2-3
cdr3_aa: ASSLARLAPTHGDTQY

clone_size: many
v_call: TRBV5-6
j_call: TRBJ2-1
cdr3_aa: ASSPRRDSYNEQF

clone_size: many
v_call: TRBV28
j_call: TRBJ2-7
cdr3_aa: ASSPSPRRTGRDEQY

clone_size: NA
v_call: TRBV19
j_call: TRBJ2-3
cdr3_aa: ASSPKKQWVPSTDTQY

clone_size: NA
v_call: TRBV6-6
j_call: TRBJ1-2
cdr3_aa: ASSYSSDINYGYT

clone_size: many
v_call: TRBV6-6
j_call: TRBJ1-1
cdr3_aa: ASTTEDRGFTEAF

clone_size: many
v_call: TRBV7-2
j_call: TRBJ1-2
cdr3_aa: ASSNAPQNYGYT

clone_size: many
v_call: TRBV27
j_call: TRBJ1-1
cdr3_aa: ASSLDGDRVVNTEAF

clone_size: NA
v_call: TRBV20-1
j_call: TRBJ2-5
cdr3_aa: SARTSGGLETQY

clone_size: many
v_call: TRBV12-3/TRBV12-4
j_call: TRBJ1-1
cdr3_aa: ASSFGQVNTEAF

clone_size: few
v_call: TRBV20-1
j_call: TRBJ1-1
cdr3_aa: SATSKGFWAEAF

clone_size: NA
v_call: TRBV3-1
j_call: TRBJ1-1
cdr3_aa: ASTPFSGQMNTEAF

clone_size: NA
v_call: TRBV19
j_call: TRBJ2-7
cdr3_aa: ATRDSSYEQY

clone_size: NA
v_call: TRBV27
j_call: TRBJ1-2
cdr3_aa: ASKKEDYGYT

clone_size: NA
v_call: TRBV3-1
j_call: TRBJ2-4
cdr3_aa: ASSPSGANIQY

clone_size: few
v_call: TRBV13
j_call: TRBJ1-2
cdr3_aa: ASSGYTGQTTFNYGYT

clone_size: few
v_call: TRBV18
j_call: TRBJ2-2
cdr3_aa: ASSLPTGMGTGELF

clone_size: NA
v_call: TRBV10-3
j_call: TRBJ1-2
cdr3_aa: AISEPTQGNYGYT

clone_size: few
v_call: TRBV9
j_call: TRBJ2-2
cdr3_aa: ASSPRGLENTGELF

clone_size: NA
v_call: TRBV19
j_call: TRBJ1-6
cdr3_aa: ASSMGGKPNSPLH

clone_size: many
v_call: TRBV7-2
j_call: TRBJ1-1
cdr3_aa: ASSSQGGLTEAF

clone_size: few
v_call: TRBV6-2/TRBV6-3
j_call: TRBJ2-5
cdr3_aa: ASSPWTDLRSKETQY

clone_size: many
v_call: TRBV13
j_call: TRBJ2-7
cdr3_aa: ASSSWDREYEQY

clone_size: many
v_call: TRBV28
j_call: TRBJ2-3
cdr3_aa: ASRRSVASGVTDTQY

clone_size: many
v_call: TRBV6-1
j_call: TRBJ1-3
cdr3_aa: ASSEGNLGFGNTIY

clone_size: NA
v_call: TRBV2
j_call: TRBJ2-7
cdr3_aa: ASSANEQY

clone_size: many
v_call: TRBV12-3/TRBV12-4
j_call: TRBJ1-6
cdr3_aa: ASSLGGGENSYNSPLH

clone_size: many
v_call: TRBV11-2
j_call: TRBJ2-3
cdr3_aa: ASSLEAGASTDTQY

clone_size: many
v_call: TRBV12-3/TRBV12-4
j_call: TRBJ1-3
cdr3_aa: ASSAGTGGSGNTIY

clone_size: NA
v_call: TRBV4-2
j_call: TRBJ2-1
cdr3_aa: ASSQLTGGKNNEQF